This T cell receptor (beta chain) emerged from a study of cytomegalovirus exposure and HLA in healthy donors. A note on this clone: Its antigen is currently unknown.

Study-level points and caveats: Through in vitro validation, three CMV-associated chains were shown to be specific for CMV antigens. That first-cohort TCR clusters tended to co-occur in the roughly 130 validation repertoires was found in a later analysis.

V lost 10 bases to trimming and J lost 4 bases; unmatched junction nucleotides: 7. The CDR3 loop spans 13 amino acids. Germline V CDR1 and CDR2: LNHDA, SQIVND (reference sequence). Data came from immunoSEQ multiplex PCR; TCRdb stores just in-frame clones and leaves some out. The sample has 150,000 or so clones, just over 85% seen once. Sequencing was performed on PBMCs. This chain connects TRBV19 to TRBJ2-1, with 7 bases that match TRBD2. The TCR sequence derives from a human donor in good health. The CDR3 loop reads CATHGGRYNEQFF. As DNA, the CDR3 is TGTGCCACCCACGGCGGGAGATACAATGAGCAGTTCTTC. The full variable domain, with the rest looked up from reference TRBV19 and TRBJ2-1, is DGGITQSPKYLFRKEGQNVTLSCEQNLNHDAMYWYRQDPGQGLRLIYYSQIVNDFQKGDIAEGYSVSREKKESFPLTVTSAQKNPTAFYLCATHGGRYNEQFFGPGTRLTVL.